The clone carrying this T cell receptor beta chain was found a few times. These data are taken from a study of blood T cell repertoires in COVID-19. Study details: Some COVID-19 samples were acute and others convalescent; all came from the United States, Italy and Spain. PBMCs, B-cell-depleted T cells, or T cells provided the cDNA or gDNA that made up the material.

Germline-derived CDR1 and CDR2 are SGHTA and FQGNSA. V was pared by 3 bases and J by 5 bases, with 2 bases of the junction left unmatched. This CDR3 is 13 amino acids long. Original handling: How many nucleated cells were present was estimated from reference gene primer amplification. Libraries were prepared by immunoSEQ multiplex PCR; TCRdb keeps only in-frame clonotypes and omits some of them. V and J calls and clone size come straight from that table; D and trimming were deduced from the DNA. Of 250,000 to 350,000 clones in the sample, 75% to 90% were seen once. The chain employs TRBV7-2 and TRBJ2-5, with 8 bases identical to TRBD1. This receptor was identified in a woman between 40 and 50 years old who had recovered from COVID-19. Sequenced: peripheral blood. For the CDR3, the DNA is TGTGCCAGCAGCTTCAACAGGGGGGAGACCCAGTACTTC. This sequence encodes CASSFNRGETQYF.